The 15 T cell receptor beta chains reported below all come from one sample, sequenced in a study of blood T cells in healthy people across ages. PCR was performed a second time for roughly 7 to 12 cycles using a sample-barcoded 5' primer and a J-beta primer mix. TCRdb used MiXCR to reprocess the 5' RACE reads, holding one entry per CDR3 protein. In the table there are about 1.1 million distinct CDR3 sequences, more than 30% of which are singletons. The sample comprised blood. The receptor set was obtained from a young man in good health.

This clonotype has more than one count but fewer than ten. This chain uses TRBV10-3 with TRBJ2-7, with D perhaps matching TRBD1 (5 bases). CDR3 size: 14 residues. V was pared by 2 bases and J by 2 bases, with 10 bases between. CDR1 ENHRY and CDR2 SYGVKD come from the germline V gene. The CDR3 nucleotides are TGTGCCATCAGTGAGCTCCAGGGCCCCTACGAGCAGTACTTC. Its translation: CAISELQGPYEQYF.

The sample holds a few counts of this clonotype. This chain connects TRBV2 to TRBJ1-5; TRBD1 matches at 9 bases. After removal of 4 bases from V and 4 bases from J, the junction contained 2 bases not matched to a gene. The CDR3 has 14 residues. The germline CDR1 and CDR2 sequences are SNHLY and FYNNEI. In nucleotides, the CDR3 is TGTGCCAGCAGTGGGACAGGGGCAAATCAGCCCCAGCATTTT. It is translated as CASSGTGANQPQHF.

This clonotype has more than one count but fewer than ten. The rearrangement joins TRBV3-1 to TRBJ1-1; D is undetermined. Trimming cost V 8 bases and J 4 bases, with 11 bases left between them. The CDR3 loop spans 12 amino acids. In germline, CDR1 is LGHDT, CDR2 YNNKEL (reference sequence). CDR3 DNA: TGTGCCAGCGATCCACCATCCACTGAAGCTTTCTTT. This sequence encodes CASDPPSTEAFF.

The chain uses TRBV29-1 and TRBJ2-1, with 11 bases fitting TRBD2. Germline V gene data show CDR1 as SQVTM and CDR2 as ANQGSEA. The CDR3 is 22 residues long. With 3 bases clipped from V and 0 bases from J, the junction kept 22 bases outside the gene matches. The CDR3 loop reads CSVDGWELAGEQRMSSYNEQFF. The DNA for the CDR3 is TGCAGCGTTGATGGATGGGAACTAGCGGGGGAACAACGAATGAGCTCCTACAATGAGCAGTTCTTC.

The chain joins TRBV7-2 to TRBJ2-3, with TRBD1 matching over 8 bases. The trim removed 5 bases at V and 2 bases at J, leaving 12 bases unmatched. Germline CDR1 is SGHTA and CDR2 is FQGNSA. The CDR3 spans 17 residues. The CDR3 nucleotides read TGTGCCAGCAGCCCCATTCGGGGGACAGGCGACACAGATACGCAGTATTTT. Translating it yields CASSPIRGTGDTDTQYF.

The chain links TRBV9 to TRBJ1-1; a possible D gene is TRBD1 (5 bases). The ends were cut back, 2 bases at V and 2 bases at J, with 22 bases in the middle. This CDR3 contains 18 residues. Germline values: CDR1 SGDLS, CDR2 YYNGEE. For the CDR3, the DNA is TGTGCCAGCAGCGTTTCGCCGGGTGACGGGGCGGGAAACACTGAAGCTTTCTTT. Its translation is CASSVSPGDGAGNTEAFF.

DNA for the CDR3: TGTGCCACCAGTGACCCGCCGGGACAGGGTAAACCAGATACGCAGTATTTT. Protein sequence: CATSDPPGQGKPDTQYF. The chain links TRBV24-1 to TRBJ2-3, with TRBD1 matching over 9 bases. The germline CDR1 and CDR2 sequences are KGHDR and SFDVKD. The CDR3 is made up of 17 amino acids. With V trimmed by 4 bases and J by 4 bases, 11 bases remained unmatched.

The CDR3 DNA sequence: TGCAGCGTTGCCGACAGAGAGGCCTCAGAGACCCAGTACTTC. Residues: CSVADREASETQYF. The chain joins TRBV29-1 to TRBJ2-4; a possible D gene is TRBD1 (5 bases). The J call is uncertain, as TRBJ2-5 better fits the DNA end. Germline CDR1 and CDR2: SQVTM and ANQGSEA. This CDR3 region has 14 residues.

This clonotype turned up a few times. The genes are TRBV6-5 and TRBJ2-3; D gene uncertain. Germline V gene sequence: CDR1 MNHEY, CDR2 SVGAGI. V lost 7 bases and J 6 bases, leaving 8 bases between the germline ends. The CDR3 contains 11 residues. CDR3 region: CASKGLDTQYF. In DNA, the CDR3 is TGTGCCAGCAAGGGATTGGATACGCAGTATTTT.

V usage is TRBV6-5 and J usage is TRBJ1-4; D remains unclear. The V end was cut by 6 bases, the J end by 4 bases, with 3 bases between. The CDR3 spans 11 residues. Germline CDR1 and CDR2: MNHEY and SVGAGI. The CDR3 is CASRVNEKLFF. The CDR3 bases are TGTGCCAGCAGAGTTAATGAAAAACTGTTTTTT.

The CDR3 region is CASSQQSGGIYNEQFF. The DNA for the CDR3 is TGTGCCAGCAGCCAACAAAGCGGGGGGATCTACAATGAGCAGTTCTTC. The genes are TRBV4-2 and TRBJ2-1; 9 bases match TRBD2. The junction had 5 bases not matched to a gene; V was cut back by 2 bases and J by 3 bases. From germline, CDR1 is LGHNA and CDR2 YNFKEQ. The CDR3 length is 16 residues.

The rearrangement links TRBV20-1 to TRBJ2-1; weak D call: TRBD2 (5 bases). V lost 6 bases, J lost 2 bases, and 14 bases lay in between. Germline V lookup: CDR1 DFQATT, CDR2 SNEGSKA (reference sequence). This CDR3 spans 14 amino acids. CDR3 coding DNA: TGCAGTGCCCAGACCCGGGGTCCCTACAATGAGCAGTTCTTC. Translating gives CSAQTRGPYNEQFF.

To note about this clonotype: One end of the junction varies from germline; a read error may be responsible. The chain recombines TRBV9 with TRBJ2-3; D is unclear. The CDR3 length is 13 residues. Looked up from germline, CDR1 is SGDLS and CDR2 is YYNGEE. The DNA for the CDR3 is TGTACCAGCAGCCCGTCCGGGCCAGATACGCAGTATTTT. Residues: CTSSPSGPDTQYF.

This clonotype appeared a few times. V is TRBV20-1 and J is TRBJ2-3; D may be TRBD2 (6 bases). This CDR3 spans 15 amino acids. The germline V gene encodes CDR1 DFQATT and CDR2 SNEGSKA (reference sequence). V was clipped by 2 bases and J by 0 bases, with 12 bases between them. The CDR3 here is CSARLGGASTDTQYF. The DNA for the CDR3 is TGCAGTGCTAGACTCGGCGGGGCTAGCACAGATACGCAGTATTTT.

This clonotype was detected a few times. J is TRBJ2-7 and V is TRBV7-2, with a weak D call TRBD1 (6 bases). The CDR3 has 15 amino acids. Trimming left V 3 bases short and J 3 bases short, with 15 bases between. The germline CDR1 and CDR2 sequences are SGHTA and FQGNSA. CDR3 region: CASSFDRGQNYEQYF. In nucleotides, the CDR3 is TGTGCCAGCAGCTTTGATCGTGGACAGAACTACGAGCAGTACTTC. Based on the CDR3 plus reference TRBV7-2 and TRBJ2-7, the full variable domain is GAGVSQSPSNKVTEKGKDVELRCDPISGHTALYWYRQSLGQGLEFLIYFQGNSAPDKSGLPSDRFSAERTGGSVSTLTIQRTQQEDSAVYLCASSFDRGQNYEQYFGPGTRLTVT.